A single sample is the source of the 32 T cell receptor beta chains below, sequenced in a study of blood T cell repertoires in COVID-19. The protocol was immunoSEQ multiplex PCR, while the TCRdb copy is restricted to in-frame clones and leaves out a portion. The data contain about 22,000 clones, about 88% of them seen just once; the ten biggest clones take up roughly 25%. Input material: peripheral blood. The receptors come from a human donor with active COVID-19. The donor label of this sample is uncertain.

The chain has TRBV25-1 and TRBJ1-3, with 7 positions matching TRBD1. This CDR3 has 15 residues. Trimming at V came to 2 bases and at J to 8 bases, leaving 9 bases not matched to a gene. The germline V gene has CDR1 MGHDK and CDR2 SYGVNS. CDR3 bases: TGTGCCAGCAGTGAAGTGAAGGGGGCGCAGGACACCATATATTTT. Protein: CASSEVKGAQDTIYF.

The gene calls are TRBV3-1 (or the pseudogene TRBV3-2) and TRBJ1-3; possible D gene TRBD1, 6 bases. Trimming pared 5 bases from V and 3 bases from J, leaving 17 bases between. CDR3 length equals 16 residues. Germline CDR1 and CDR2: LGHDT and YNNKEL (reference sequence). The CDR3 nucleotides read TGTGCCAGCAGCACTCAATCCTCAGGGGTTGGAAACACCATATATTTT. Amino acid sequence: CASSTQSSGVGNTIYF.

The rearrangement uses TRBV3-1 (or the pseudogene TRBV3-2) and TRBJ1-2; no reliable D call. Trimming shortened V by 1 base and J by 4 bases, and 7 bases separated the two germline ends. The V gene's germline CDR1 is LGHDT and CDR2 YNNKEL (reference sequence). The CDR3 loop spans 13 amino acids. The CDR3 reads CASSQVPRYGYTF. As DNA, the CDR3 is TGTGCCAGCAGCCAAGTCCCCCGCTATGGCTACACCTTC.

V and J are TRBV9 and TRBJ2-7, with unresolved D. CDR1 and CDR2 (germline): SGDLS, YYNGEE. The CDR3 sequence is 15 residues long. V shed 0 bases and J shed 2 bases, with 12 bases lying between them. The CDR3 DNA reads TGTGCCAGCAGCGTAGATCATACATTAACCTACGAGCAGTACTTC. The encoded protein is CASSVDHTLTYEQYF.

The chain carries TRBV5-5 and TRBJ2-2; D not certain. The CDR3 contains 17 residues. V dropped 4 bases and J dropped 0 bases, with 16 bases sitting between them. Per the germline V gene, CDR1 is SGHKS and CDR2 is YYEKEE (reference sequence). The CDR3 coding sequence is TGTGCCAGCAGCCTCGATCTTAGCAGAGCGAACACCGGGGAGCTGTTTTTT. This gives the protein CASSLDLSRANTGELFF.

V and J are TRBV11-2 and TRBJ2-7, with D possibly matching TRBD2 (6 bases). Between the trimmed V and J ends, which lost 1 base and 1 base, there was a span of 11 bases. Germline V gene data show CDR1 as SGHAT and CDR2 as FQNNGV. CDR3 length: 15 residues. CDR3 residues: CASSLGRGPSYEQYF. CDR3 sequence (DNA): TGTGCCAGCAGCTTAGGGAGGGGACCTTCCTACGAGCAGTACTTC.

V gene TRBV6-4 combines with J gene TRBJ2-2; the D gene is possibly TRBD2 (5 bases). The CDR3 totals 14 residues. Germline CDR1 is MRHNA and CDR2 is SNTAGT. V was shortened by 4 bases and J by 5 bases, with 11 bases between the two germline ends. The CDR3 DNA sequence: TGTGCCAGCAGTGCCAGCCCGGGGACCGGGGAGCTGTTTTTT. The encoded protein is CASSASPGTGELFF.

J is TRBJ2-1 and V is TRBV7-9; 12 bases align to TRBD2. With 5 bases clipped from V and 0 bases from J, the junction kept 5 bases outside the gene matches. The CDR3 length is 17 residues. Germline V lookup: CDR1 SEHNR, CDR2 FQNEAQ (reference sequence). The CDR3 DNA is TGTGCCAGCAGCCCGGGACTAGCGGGCGCCTCCTACAATGAGCAGTTCTTC. Translation: CASSPGLAGASYNEQFF.

The rearrangement joins TRBV6-1 to TRBJ2-7, with TRBD2 matching over 14 bases. CDR1 is MNHNS, CDR2 SASEGT, per germline. The length of the CDR3 is 18 residues. Unmatched junction bases numbered 5, after V lost 0 bases and J lost 1 base. CDR3 sequence: CASSEAWTSGRKSYEQYF. For the CDR3, the DNA is TGTGCCAGCAGTGAAGCCTGGACTAGCGGGAGGAAATCCTACGAGCAGTACTTC.

CDR3 sequence reads: CASSSGLDSYNEQFF. CDR3 in DNA: TGTGCCAGCAGCTCGGGACTAGACTCCTACAATGAGCAGTTCTTC. The V and J genes are TRBV7-8 and TRBJ2-1; 8 bases match TRBD2. Germline lookup yields CDR1 SGHVS and CDR2 FQNEAQ. The CDR3 sequence is 15 residues long. Trimming took 4 bases from V and 0 from J; bases not matched to a gene: 2.

The chain carries TRBV6-5 and TRBJ1-4, with D possibly TRBD1 on 6 matching bases. The V gene lost 5 bases and the J gene lost 3 bases, with 10 bases spanning the gap. The CDR3 has 14 residues. The germline gives CDR1 MNHEY, CDR2 SVGAGI. CDR3 DNA sequence: TGTGCCAGCAGTCCAAGACAGGCTAATGAAAAACTGTTTTTT. Translating it yields CASSPRQANEKLFF.

The genes are TRBV10-3 and TRBJ2-3, with 11 positions matching TRBD1. The V gene end was trimmed by 9 bases and the J gene end by 3 bases; junction bases not matched to a gene: 11. The CDR3 spans 16 residues. In germline, CDR1 is ENHRY, CDR2 SYGVKD. CDR3 region: CAITEGGTGGTDTQYF. CDR3 coding DNA: TGTGCCATAACCGAGGGAGGGACAGGGGGGACAGATACGCAGTATTTT.

This clone was detected once. This chain links TRBV2 with TRBJ2-1, with no clear D. CDR3 size: 12 residues. Trimming stripped 5 bases from V and 10 bases from J, with 12 bases between. From germline, CDR1 is SNHLY and CDR2 FYNNEI. CDR3 nucleotide sequence: TGTGCCAGCAGTCCGGGTCACGGGGAGCAGTTCTTC. It codes for CASSPGHGEQFF.

The chain is built from TRBV4-3 and TRBJ2-2, with D tentatively TRBD1 (5 bases). Trimming took off 4 bases at V and 6 bases at J, with 21 bases between the two ends. Germline lookup yields CDR1 LGHNA and CDR2 YSLEER. The CDR3 is 17 amino acids. CDR3 sequence (DNA): TGCGCCAGCAGCCCAGAAATGGGTGCAGGGTGGTCCGGGGAGCTGTTTTTT. As protein: CASSPEMGAGWSGELFF.

The V and J genes are TRBV2 and TRBJ1-6; TRBD1 aligns across 7 bases. The CDR3 spans 15 residues. V dropped 6 bases and J dropped 7; count of bases not matched to a gene: 9. CDR1 and CDR2 from the germline V gene are SNHLY and FYNNEI. CDR3 in amino acids: CASSLKQGWNSPLHF. CDR3 nucleotides: TGTGCCAGCAGCCTCAAACAGGGGTGGAATTCACCCCTCCACTTT.

The genes are TRBV7-3 and TRBJ2-2; D is perhaps TRBD1 (6 bases). This CDR3 spans 18 amino acids. Germline CDR1 is SGHTA and CDR2 is FQGTGA. Trimming took 5 bases from V and 3 from J, leaving 22 bases between them. The DNA for the CDR3 is TGTGCCAGCAGCGTAAACCGGGACACAGCCACCGACACCGGGGAGCTGTTTTTT. The encoded protein is CASSVNRDTATDTGELFF.

The chain recombines TRBV3-1 (or the pseudogene TRBV3-2) with TRBJ2-5; 10 bases fit TRBD2. The CDR3 sequence is 16 residues long. V lost 3 bases and J lost 4; bases outside the gene matches: 8. The germline gives CDR1 LGHDT, CDR2 YNNKEL (reference sequence). The CDR3 bases are TGTGCCAGCAGCCACCTAGCGGGGGCCCTCGGAGAGACCCAGTACTTC. This gives the protein CASSHLAGALGETQYF.

The chain joins TRBV6-2 or TRBV6-3 to TRBJ2-1; D is possibly TRBD1 (5 bases). V was pared by 1 base and J by 9 bases, with 10 bases between. This CDR3 region has 13 residues. Looked up from germline, CDR1 is MNHEY and CDR2 is SVGEGT. CDR3 DNA sequence: TGTGCCAGCAGTTACTTAGGAACAGGTGAGCAGTTCTTC. Protein product: CASSYLGTGEQFF.

The V and J genes are TRBV7-9 and TRBJ1-4, with unresolved D. The V gene's germline CDR1 is SEHNR and CDR2 FQNEAQ (reference sequence). This CDR3 spans 14 amino acids. The V end was cut by 5 bases, the J end by 8 bases, with 15 bases between. CDR3 sequence reads: CASSPSPTWEKLFF. In DNA form, the CDR3 reads TGTGCCAGCAGCCCCTCGCCCACTTGGGAAAAACTGTTTTTT.

The V gene is TRBV7-3, the J gene TRBJ2-2; 9 bases agree with TRBD2. The CDR3 contains 17 residues. The V gene's germline CDR1 is SGHTA and CDR2 FQGTGA. The trim removed 0 bases at V and 1 base at J, leaving 3 bases unmatched. The CDR3 loop is CASSLTSGGLNTGELFF. CDR3 coding DNA: TGTGCCAGCAGCTTAACTAGCGGGGGCCTGAACACCGGGGAGCTGTTTTTT.

This sequence joins TRBV6-5 and TRBJ2-7, with 9 bases lining up with TRBD1. CDR3 length: 16 residues. Per the germline V gene, CDR1 is MNHEY and CDR2 is SVGAGI. With 0 bases clipped from V and 3 bases from J, the junction kept 6 bases outside the gene matches. DNA for the CDR3: TGTGCCAGCAGTTACTCAGGGGGACAGGGTAACTACGAGCAGTACTTC. As protein: CASSYSGGQGNYEQYF.

The V and J genes are TRBV7-8 and TRBJ1-1; a possible D gene is TRBD1 (5 bases). The germline V gene encodes CDR1 SGHVS and CDR2 FQNEAQ. The germline V and J ends were trimmed by 2 bases and 8 bases, with 12 bases remaining between them. The CDR3 totals 13 residues. The CDR3 DNA follows: TGTGCCAGCAGCTTATTAGGGGCCAAAGAAGCTTTCTTT. Its protein is CASSLLGAKEAFF.

This rearrangement joins TRBV4-1 to TRBJ2-7; no reliable D call. Trimming stripped 2 bases from V and 2 bases from J, with 10 bases between. The CDR3 has 14 residues. Germline assignment: CDR1 MGHRA and CDR2 YSYEKL. The CDR3 loop reads CASSQFNRPYEQYF. As DNA, the CDR3 is TGCGCCAGCAGCCAATTTAACAGACCCTACGAGCAGTACTTC.

The rearrangement links TRBV25-1 to TRBJ1-6, with 9 positions matching TRBD1. V gave up 6 bases and J gave up 7 bases; unmatched junction bases: 7. The length of the CDR3 is 15 residues. The germline V gene has CDR1 MGHDK and CDR2 SYGVNS. The CDR3 sequence is CASRPGQGTNSPLHF. The CDR3 nucleotides read TGTGCCAGCAGACCAGGACAGGGGACCAATTCACCCCTCCACTTT. The full variable domain, in which reference TRBV25-1 and TRBJ1-6 provide the parts outside the CDR3, is EADIYQTPRYLVIGTGKKITLECSQTMGHDKMYWYQQDPGMELHLIHYSYGVNSTEKGDLSSESTVSRIRTEHFPLTLESARPSHTSQYLCASRPGQGTNSPLHFGNGTRLTVT.

Only one count was recorded for this clone. The rearrangement uses TRBV7-2 and TRBJ2-1; 8 nucleotides match TRBD1. The CDR3 has 16 residues. Germline V gene sequence: CDR1 SGHTA, CDR2 FQGNSA. The junction had 14 bases not matched to a gene; V was cut back by 1 base and J by 12 bases. This chain's CDR3 is CASSLEGRTGTSVQFF. The CDR3 DNA follows: TGTGCCAGCAGCTTAGAGGGTCGGACAGGGACTTCGGTGCAGTTCTTC.

The CDR3, as DNA: TGTGCTAGTGGCGACAGGGTTGTCGGTGAGACCCAGTACTTC. Translated, it gives CASGDRVVGETQYF. The genes are TRBV12-5 and TRBJ2-5; the match to TRBD1 covers 7 bases. The CDR3 has 14 amino acids. Germline V gene sequence: CDR1 LGHNT, CDR2 FRNRAP. Trimming at V came to 6 bases and at J to 5 bases, leaving 9 bases not matched to a gene.

The gene calls are TRBV6-6 and TRBJ1-1, with D uncertain. This CDR3 comprises 13 residues. With 6 bases removed from V and 7 bases from J, the gap between germline ends came to 15 bases. In germline, CDR1 is MNHNY, CDR2 SVGAGI (reference sequence). CDR3 residues: CASRTEGGGEAFF. For the CDR3, the DNA is TGTGCCAGCAGAACTGAGGGAGGAGGTGAAGCTTTCTTT.

The rearrangement uses TRBV4-3 and TRBJ2-3; D might be TRBD2 (5 bases). The CDR3 is 16 amino acids. In germline, CDR1 is LGHNA, CDR2 YSLEER. Trimming stripped 0 bases from V and 0 bases from J, with 10 bases between. The CDR3 reads CASSQDLKRSTDTQYF. The CDR3, as DNA: TGCGCCAGCAGCCAAGATTTGAAGCGGAGCACAGATACGCAGTATTTT.

The J gene is TRBJ1-1, the V gene TRBV5-1; D is undetermined. The CDR3 has 14 amino acids. The V gene's germline CDR1 is SGHRS and CDR2 YFSETQ. V shed 0 bases and J shed 1 base, with 7 bases lying between them. CDR3 loop: CASSLASANTEAFF. DNA of the CDR3: TGCGCCAGCAGCTTGGCCAGCGCGAACACTGAAGCTTTCTTT.

V usage is TRBV27 and J usage is TRBJ2-7, with 11 bases matching TRBD1. V was pared by 7 bases and J by 6 bases, with 5 bases of the junction left unmatched. This CDR3 contains 13 residues. The germline V gene has CDR1 MNHEY and CDR2 SMNVEV (reference sequence). The DNA of the CDR3 is TGTGCCAGCAAGGGACAGGGGGGGCTCGAGCAGTACTTC. Protein sequence: CASKGQGGLEQYF.

V and J are TRBV27 and TRBJ1-1; tentatively, D is TRBD1 (5 bases). Deletions cut 6 bases from V and 1 base from J, with 9 bases between. This CDR3 is 13 amino acids long. CDR1 MNHEY and CDR2 SMNVEV come from the germline V gene (reference sequence). For the CDR3, the DNA is TGTGCCAGCAGGTCGGACACGAACACTGAAGCTTTCTTT. Amino acid sequence: CASRSDTNTEAFF.

The CDR3 DNA reads as TGTGCCAGCAGTTTCAGCGGGGGGCTCTACGAGCAGTACTTC. Its translation: CASSFSGGLYEQYF. The chain carries TRBV28 and TRBJ2-7; 9 bases map to TRBD2. This CDR3 spans 14 amino acids. The ends lost 3 bases at V and 3 bases at J; junction bases unmatched: 3. Germline V gene sequence: CDR1 MDHEN, CDR2 SYDVKM.